The T cell receptor (beta chain) under discussion was sequenced for a study of glioma-infiltrating T cells after dendritic cell vaccination. The wider study: Glioblastoma patients came from Phase I and II dendritic cell vaccination trials.

TCRB CDR3 was amplified from 2 ug genomic DNA or less. The primer mix had 60 V beta and 13 J beta primers. TCRdb's table, derived via immunoSEQ multiplex PCR, lists solely in-frame clones and lacks some. The sample lists under 130,000 clones, roughly 81% seen once, with approximately 12% in the top ten. Patients had residual fresh-frozen tumor tissue and more than two years of survival data. The sequences come from blood, collected before dendritic cell vaccination. The sequence was obtained from a human donor with glioblastoma.

CDR3 sequence (DNA): TGTGCCAGCAGTGACGATACCTCCGGGACTAGCGGGGGAAGGTTCCGGAAGACCCAGTACTTC. Its protein product is CASSDDTSGTSGGRFRKTQYF. The gene calls are TRBV6-4 and TRBJ2-5; TRBD2 matches 14 bases. V shed 2 bases and J 6 bases; nucleotides not matched to a gene: 20. Looked up from germline, CDR1 is MRHNA and CDR2 is SNTAGT. This CDR3 has 21 residues.